This T cell receptor (beta chain) was found in a study of early T cells in non-severe SARS-CoV-2 infection. Per germline, CDR1 SGHTA and CDR2 FQGNSA. With 2 bases clipped from V and 4 bases from J, the junction kept 3 bases outside the gene matches. The CDR3 covers 14 residues. Study-level results: Lookups in VDJdb leaned toward anti-spike CD8 responses and missed private and CD4 specificities.

This clonotype was counted once. As yet, its antigen is unknown. Individual cDNA molecules carried attached unique molecular identifiers. TCRdb used MiXCR to reprocess the 5' RACE reads, holding one entry per CDR3 protein. Among around 100,000 distinct CDR3 sequences listed, 16% were seen once. Sequencing was done on a sample of whole blood. The chain carries TRBV7-2 and TRBJ1-2, with TRBD1 matching 8 bases. The receptor's source is an adult who was a healthcare worker with PCR-confirmed SARS-CoV-2 infection or an uninfected control (not recorded which). The chain's CDR3 is CASSLPGGIYGYTF. In nucleotides, the CDR3 is TGTGCCAGCAGCTTACCAGGGGGCATCTATGGCTACACCTTC.